Detailed here is one T cell receptor (beta chain). Its antigen is not identified. This sample was included in a study of persistence of HIV-infected CD4 T cells. With 4 bases clipped from V and 2 bases from J, the junction kept 7 bases outside the gene matches. CDR1 is SGHVS and CDR2 is FQNEAQ in the germline V gene. CDR3 length: 15 amino acids. The immunoSEQ assay was version 4, run in survey mode. Produced via immunoSEQ multiplex PCR; TCRdb's table is partial and in-frame only. Counted here are just over 40,000 clones, around 82% occurring once; the ten biggest clones make up 12% to 15%. The stimulus was an HIV-1 Gag 15-mer peptide pool, 0.8 to 1 ug/peptide/mL. Memory cells lacking CD40L and CD69 with high CD45RO were sorted.

The receptor was isolated from an adult man with HIV who was CMV-seropositive. The input for sequencing was CD4+ T cells sorted from PBMCs after roughly 18-hour stimulation, taken from a patient who received antiretroviral therapy. The chain uses TRBV7-8 and TRBJ2-5, with 7 bases lining up with TRBD2. The CDR3 spells CASSSSPGLQETQYF. Here the CDR3 DNA reads TGTGCCAGCAGCTCCTCCCCGGGACTACAAGAGACCCAGTACTTC.